These 25 T cell receptor beta chains came from one sample sequenced in a study of blood T cell repertoires in COVID-19. Profiling relied on immunoSEQ multiplex PCR, and the TCRdb table lists in-frame clones only, not all of them. The sample holds roughly 250,000 clones, about 76% seen once. The specimen was peripheral blood. These receptors were obtained from a woman aged 55 to 70 with active or convalescent COVID-19.

The V and J genes are TRBV10-2 and TRBJ2-3, with D possibly being TRBD2 (6 bases). Germline V gene data show CDR1 as WSHSY and CDR2 as SAAADI. The CDR3 contains 14 residues. V dropped 6 bases and J dropped 1 base, with 11 bases sitting between them. The CDR3 DNA reads as TGCGCCAGCAGGAAACCGGGGGGCACAGATACGCAGTATTTT. Translated, it gives CASRKPGGTDTQYF.

The table lists this clone with a count of one. This chain connects TRBV5-4 to TRBJ2-4, with TRBD2 matching 9 bases. The germline V gene encodes CDR1 SGHNT and CDR2 YYREEE (reference sequence). This CDR3 comprises 16 residues. Losses at the gene ends were 3 bases for V and 2 bases for J; bases not matched to a gene: 6. The CDR3 DNA follows: TGTGCCAGCAGCTCGCAGCGGGGGGCCTCCAAAAACATTCAGTACTTC. It encodes CASSSQRGASKNIQYF.

The chain joins TRBV7-7 to TRBJ2-5; 8 bases agree with TRBD1. V was clipped by 8 bases and J by 2 bases; unmatched bases: 7. This CDR3 contains 14 residues. The germline gives CDR1 SSHAT, CDR2 FNYEAQ (reference sequence). CDR3 DNA sequence: TGTGCCAGCGGCCCAGGGGGCTGGCAAGAGACCCAGTACTTC. Translated, it gives CASGPGGWQETQYF.

This sequence joins TRBV5-4 and TRBJ2-7, with D unclear. Per germline, CDR1 SGHNT and CDR2 YYREEE (reference sequence). The CDR3 totals 15 residues. Trimming removed 0 bases from V and 0 bases from J, with 10 bases in between. The CDR3 DNA follows: TGTGCCAGCAGCTTGGCCCAGGCGAGCTCCTACGAGCAGTACTTC. It translates to CASSLAQASSYEQYF.

The V call is TRBV5-4, the J call TRBJ2-2; maybe TRBD1 (7 bases). V was pared by 0 bases and J by 6 bases, with 15 bases between. The CDR3 sequence is 16 residues long. The germline V gene encodes CDR1 SGHNT and CDR2 YYREEE (reference sequence). In DNA form, the CDR3 reads TGTGCCAGCAGCTTGGCCGGGGGACAGATAGCCGGGGAGCTGTTTTTT. This encodes CASSLAGGQIAGELFF.

This clone was counted once. The chain couples TRBV10-2 to TRBJ1-2; D not certain. The V and J ends lost 2 bases and 8 bases respectively, with 12 bases between them. Germline CDR1 and CDR2: WSHSY and SAAADI. The CDR3 runs to 13 residues. As DNA, the CDR3 is TGCGCCAGCAGTGAGGAGCGGAGCAGCGGCTACACCTTC. Amino acids: CASSEERSSGYTF.

The gene calls are TRBV18 and TRBJ1-1; no firm D call. From germline, CDR1 is KGHSH and CDR2 LQKENI. The CDR3 totals 15 residues. Trimming shortened V by 2 bases and J by 3 bases, and 13 bases separated the two germline ends. CDR3 amino acids: CASSPKSGRDTEAFF. In nucleotides, the CDR3 is TGTGCCAGCTCACCAAAGTCCGGCCGGGACACTGAAGCTTTCTTT.

The chain recombines TRBV5-4 with TRBJ1-2; 8 positions agree with TRBD1. There are 13 residues in the CDR3. J gave up 2 bases and V 5 bases, and 2 bases lay outside the gene matches. Germline CDR1 and CDR2: SGHNT and YYREEE (reference sequence). The CDR3 nucleotides are TGTGCCAGCAGTAGACAGGGGAACTATGGCTACACCTTC. This gives the protein CASSRQGNYGYTF. The variable domain in full, completed from reference TRBV5-4 and TRBJ1-2, reads ETGVTQSPTHLIKTRGQQVTLRCSSQSGHNTVSWYQQALGQGPQFIFQYYREEENGRGNFPPRFSGLQFPNYSSELNVNALELDDSALYLCASSRQGNYGYTFGSGTRLTVV.

The sample holds a few counts of this clone. V usage is TRBV18 and J usage is TRBJ2-7, with TRBD2 matching 7 bases. The trim removed 4 bases at V and 7 bases at J, leaving 4 bases unmatched. Germline assignment: CDR1 KGHSH and CDR2 LQKENI. The CDR3 length is 12 residues. The CDR3: CASSLERGEQYF. CDR3 DNA: TGTGCCAGCTCACTCGAGCGGGGTGAGCAGTACTTC. Supplemented by reference TRBV18 and TRBJ2-7, the full variable domain reads NAGVMQNPRHLVRRRGQEARLRCSPMKGHSHVYWYRQLPEEGLKFMVYLQKENIIDESGMPKERFSAEFPKEGPSILRIQQVVRGDSAAYFCASSLERGEQYFGPGTRLTVT.

V and J are TRBV5-4 and TRBJ1-2; weak D call: TRBD1 (5 bases). The V end was cut by 0 bases, the J end by 5 bases, with 11 bases between. The CDR3 contains 14 residues. CDR1 SGHNT and CDR2 YYREEE come from the germline V gene (reference sequence). CDR3 sequence reads: CASSLGQMRYGYTF. Here the CDR3 DNA reads TGTGCCAGCAGCTTGGGACAGATGCGGTATGGCTACACCTTC.

The rearrangement joins TRBV3-1 (or the pseudogene TRBV3-2) to TRBJ2-3; 8 nucleotides line up with TRBD2. In germline, CDR1 is LGHDT, CDR2 YNNKEL (reference sequence). The V and J ends lost 3 bases and 2 bases, in that order; junction bases with no gene match: 13. There are 18 residues in the CDR3. The DNA of the CDR3 is TGTGCCAGCAGCCAGGACTCGGGGGGGACGACCACCACAGATACGCAGTATTTT. Translating gives CASSQDSGGTTTTDTQYF.

This clone was recorded only once. The chain's CDR3 is CASRKDRADRTGELFF. Written as DNA, the CDR3 is TGTGCCAGCAGAAAGGACAGGGCGGATCGGACCGGGGAGCTGTTTTTT. The gene calls are TRBV2 and TRBJ2-2, with 8 bases aligning to TRBD1. Germline assignment: CDR1 SNHLY and CDR2 FYNNEI. The length of the CDR3 is 16 residues. The J segment lost 5 bases and the V segment lost 6 bases, leaving 11 bases of the junction unmatched.

The V and J genes are TRBV29-1 and TRBJ1-1, with TRBD1 as a possible D gene (5 bases). Germline CDR1 is SQVTM and CDR2 is ANQGSEA. V dropped 6 bases and J dropped 4 bases, with 18 bases sitting between them. The CDR3 loop spans 14 amino acids. CDR3 nucleotide sequence: TGCAGCGTGTCTACGGACACAGCCTTCACTGAAGCTTTCTTT. Translating it yields CSVSTDTAFTEAFF.

The chain uses TRBV10-3 and TRBJ2-7; D remains ambiguous. CDR1 ENHRY and CDR2 SYGVKD come from the germline V gene. This CDR3 contains 13 residues. The ends were cut back, 3 bases at V and 1 base at J, with 7 bases in the middle. CDR3 region: CAISDIVSYEQYF. Here the CDR3 DNA reads TGTGCCATCAGTGATATAGTATCCTACGAGCAGTACTTC.

The rearrangement joins TRBV2 to TRBJ2-3; 10 positions match TRBD2. The germline V gene encodes CDR1 SNHLY and CDR2 FYNNEI. The J segment lost 2 bases and the V segment lost 7 bases, leaving 3 bases of the junction unmatched. This CDR3 comprises 14 residues. CDR3 sequence reads: CASNSGGTTDTQYF. Here the CDR3 DNA reads TGTGCCAGCAATAGCGGGGGGACCACAGATACGCAGTATTTT. The whole variable domain, filled in from reference TRBV2 and TRBJ2-3, reads EPEVTQTPSHQVTQMGQEVILRCVPISNHLYFYWYRQILGQKVEFLVSFYNNEISEKSEIFDDQFSVERPDGSNFTLKIRSTKLEDSAMYFCASNSGGTTDTQYFGPGTRLTVL.

This clone occurred a few times. The CDR3 coding sequence is TGTGCCACCAGTCCAGACAGACCAGGGAACATTCAGTACTTC. Encoded protein: CATSPDRPGNIQYF. The chain uses TRBV15 and TRBJ2-4, with D possibly matching TRBD1 (5 bases). Per germline, CDR1 LNHNV and CDR2 YYDKDF (reference sequence). The CDR3 has 14 residues. V shed 6 bases and J shed 7 bases, with 16 bases lying between them.

The J gene is TRBJ2-1, the V gene TRBV4-3; 16 bases line up with TRBD2. CDR3 size: 17 residues. Per the germline V gene, CDR1 is LGHNA and CDR2 is YSLEER. J lost 7 bases, V lost 4 bases, and 7 bases had no gene match. The CDR3 reads CASSPEGLAGGYNEQFF. As DNA, the CDR3 is TGCGCCAGCAGCCCAGAGGGACTAGCGGGGGGGTATAATGAGCAGTTCTTC.

This sequence joins TRBV18 and TRBJ2-2, with D possibly being TRBD2 (5 bases). The CDR3 sequence is 12 residues long. Germline V CDR1 and CDR2: KGHSH, LQKENI. Trimming took 3 bases from V and 8 from J, leaving 7 bases between them. CDR3 DNA: TGTGCCAGCTCACCGGACTCAGGGGAGCTGTTTTTT. It yields the protein CASSPDSGELFF.

The chain is built from TRBV7-9 and TRBJ1-3, with 9 bases lining up with TRBD1. The CDR3 is 14 residues long. Trimming took 4 bases from V and 4 from J; bases not matched to a gene: 2. Germline V gene data show CDR1 as SEHNR and CDR2 as FQNEAQ (reference sequence). CDR3 DNA: TGTGCCAGCAGCTCCGGGACAGGGGGAAACACCATATATTTT. Protein sequence: CASSSGTGGNTIYF.

J is TRBJ1-2 and V is TRBV7-8, with 7 nucleotides matching TRBD1. This CDR3 is 13 amino acids long. The ends lost 1 base at V and 8 bases at J; junction bases unmatched: 4. Germline V CDR1 and CDR2: SGHVS, FQNEAQ. The CDR3 DNA follows: TGTGCCAGCAGCTTAGTGTACAGGGGCGGCTACACCTTC. Translated, it gives CASSLVYRGGYTF.

The rearrangement uses TRBV4-1 and TRBJ2-2, with 7 bases matching TRBD1. The CDR3 length is 17 residues. With V trimmed by 1 base and J by 1 base, 6 bases remained unmatched. Germline assignment: CDR1 MGHRA and CDR2 YSYEKL. The CDR3 loop is CASSQGLRTGNTGELFF. CDR3 bases: TGCGCCAGCAGCCAAGGGCTTAGGACAGGGAACACCGGGGAGCTGTTTTTT.

The chain uses TRBV7-2 and TRBJ1-1, with 8 bases aligning to TRBD1. The CDR3 is 15 amino acids. Germline-derived CDR1 and CDR2 are SGHTA and FQGNSA. The V and J ends lost 7 bases and 5 bases, in that order; junction bases with no gene match: 12. In DNA, the CDR3 is TGTGCCAGCACCCTTCTCCAACAGGGGGAAACTGAAGCTTTCTTT. Its translation is CASTLLQQGETEAFF.

V is TRBV6-1 and J is TRBJ2-2, with D uncertain. CDR1 and CDR2 from the germline V gene are MNHNS and SASEGT. V lost 3 bases and J lost 3, with 11 bases in between. There are 15 residues in the CDR3. The CDR3 is CASSDWALYTGELFF. CDR3 DNA sequence: TGTGCCAGCAGTGATTGGGCCCTTTACACCGGGGAGCTGTTTTTT.

The chain combines TRBV7-9 with TRBJ2-7, with TRBD1 matching 11 bases. The CDR3 is made up of 15 amino acids. J was trimmed by 0 bases and V by 5 bases; bases with no gene match: 3. Germline-derived CDR1 and CDR2 are SEHNR and FQNEAQ (reference sequence). This CDR3 reads CASSAGTGGSYEQYF. Written as DNA, the CDR3 is TGTGCCAGCAGCGCCGGGACAGGGGGCTCCTACGAGCAGTACTTC.

This clone was seen only once. The chain employs TRBV15 and TRBJ1-2; 10 bases map to TRBD1. This CDR3 is 15 amino acids long. Germline V gene data show CDR1 as LNHNV and CDR2 as YYDKDF (reference sequence). V trimming: 3 bases; J trimming: 6 bases; junction bases outside the gene matches: 7. The CDR3 loop reads CATSRSPGQGNGYTF. In DNA form, the CDR3 reads TGTGCCACCAGCAGGTCGCCGGGACAGGGGAATGGCTACACCTTC.